A selection of T cell receptor beta chains follows, all from one sample in a study of T cell responses to AZD1222 COVID-19 vaccine. The table came from immunoSEQ multiplex PCR; TCRdb's copy has only in-frame clones and leaves some out. The sample consists of around 140,000 clones, 85% of them appearing once. The sequencing used peripheral blood, collected 28 days after the second dose of the MenACWY control vaccine. These receptors all come from an adult who received the MenACWY meningococcal vaccine as a control. Both conserved end residues are part of each CDR3. Each record gives: J gene, V gene, clone size, D gene, CDR3 protein, CDR3 DNA. A D gene is named only where the DNA matches it firmly. Clone size appears in some rows only: once, few, many, or a class for an expanded clone.

>TRBJ2-2|TRBV5-4|.|TRBD1
CASSRTGLNTGELFF
TGTGCCAGCAGCAGGACAGGGTTGAACACCGGGGAGCTGTTTTTT
>TRBJ2-2|TRBV3-1/TRBV3-2|.|TRBD1
CASTGQPNTGELFF
TGTGCCAGCACGGGACAGCCGAACACCGGGGAGCTGTTTTTT
>TRBJ1-2|TRBV11-2|once|.
CASSLVSAATLNYGYTF
TGTGCCAGCAGCTTAGTCTCGGCCGCCACCCTTAACTATGGCTACACCTTC
>TRBJ1-5|TRBV3-1/TRBV3-2|.|.
CASSQGQRNQPQHF
TGTGCCAGCAGCCAAGGACAGCGCAATCAGCCCCAGCATTTT
>TRBJ2-2|TRBV14|.|TRBD1
CASSPGQGFPGELFF
TGTGCCAGCAGCCCCGGACAGGGGTTCCCCGGGGAGCTGTTTTTT
>TRBJ1-2|TRBV14|.|.
CASSQGLIVDYGYTF
TGTGCCAGCAGCCAGGGGTTAATAGTCGACTATGGCTACACCTTC
>TRBJ1-2|TRBV5-5|.|.
CASSLGVGTYGYTF
TGTGCCAGCAGCTTGGGGGTCGGAACCTATGGCTACACCTTC
>TRBJ2-1|TRBV7-2|.|TRBD2
CASSPWTSAHNEQFF
TGTGCCAGCAGCCCATGGACTAGCGCTCACAATGAGCAGTTCTTC
>TRBJ1-4|TRBV6-5|.|.
CASSYSSPRVNEKLFF
TGTGCCAGCAGTTACTCGAGCCCAAGGGTTAATGAAAAACTGTTTTTT
>TRBJ2-1|TRBV13|.|.
CASSSMGGNEQFF
TGTGCCAGCAGCTCCATGGGGGGCAATGAGCAGTTCTTC
>TRBJ2-2|TRBV14|.|.
CASSEGRGTGELFF
TGTGCCAGCAGCGAAGGCAGGGGCACCGGGGAGCTGTTTTTT
>TRBJ1-2|TRBV28|.|TRBD1
CASSRQGVSYGYTF
TGTGCCAGCAGTCGACAGGGCGTCAGCTATGGCTACACCTTC
>TRBJ1-3|TRBV10-3|.|TRBD1
CAISGPGGGNTIYF
TGTGCCATCAGCGGCCCAGGGGGAGGAAACACCATATATTTT
>TRBJ2-1|TRBV19|.|TRBD2
CASSPRGSGGLNEQFF
TGTGCCAGTAGTCCTCGAGGTAGCGGGGGGTTGAATGAGCAGTTCTTC
>TRBJ1-5|TRBV7-3|.|.
CASSSRPPGLTIINQPQHF
TGTGCCAGCAGCTCCAGGCCCCCGGGACTAACTATCATCAATCAGCCCCAGCATTTT
>TRBJ2-1|TRBV4-3|.|.
CASSQEPGSYNEQFF
TGCGCCAGCAGCCAAGAACCGGGAAGCTACAATGAGCAGTTCTTC
>TRBJ1-1|TRBV2|.|TRBD1
CARTGTGGTEAFF
TGTGCCAGAACCGGGACAGGGGGCACTGAAGCTTTCTTT
>TRBJ1-2|TRBV27|.|TRBD1
CASRFRGVNYGYTF
TGTGCCAGCCGCTTCAGGGGGGTTAACTATGGCTACACCTTC
>TRBJ1-1|TRBV2|.|.
CASSGRGLNTEAFF
TGTGCCAGCAGTGGGCGGGGACTGAACACTGAAGCTTTCTTT
>TRBJ2-1|TRBV11-3|.|TRBD2
CASSRSGVVNEQFF
TGTGCCAGCAGCCGTAGCGGGGTTGTCAATGAGCAGTTCTTC
>TRBJ2-1|TRBV14|.|.
CASSQWGAAYNEQFF
TGTGCCAGCAGCCAATGGGGGGCCGCCTACAATGAGCAGTTCTTC
>TRBJ1-3|TRBV4-3|.|.
CASSHLRGAGETGNTIYF
TGCGCCAGCAGCCACTTAAGGGGCGCAGGGGAGACTGGAAACACCATATATTTT
>TRBJ1-1|TRBV29-1|.|.
CSADRGLGTEAFF
TGCAGCGCAGACCGGGGGTTGGGAACTGAAGCTTTCTTT
>TRBJ1-2|TRBV15|.|TRBD1
CATSREGGGAYGYTF
TGTGCCACCAGCAGAGAAGGAGGGGGCGCGTATGGCTACACCTTC
>TRBJ1-6|TRBV5-5|.|TRBD1
CASSLLGGQGSSPLHF
TGTGCCAGCAGCTTGCTTGGGGGACAGGGTAGTTCACCCCTCCACTTT
>TRBJ1-2|TRBV28|.|TRBD1
CASSSGGRGYGYTF
TGTGCCAGCAGTTCAGGGGGCAGGGGGTATGGCTACACCTTC